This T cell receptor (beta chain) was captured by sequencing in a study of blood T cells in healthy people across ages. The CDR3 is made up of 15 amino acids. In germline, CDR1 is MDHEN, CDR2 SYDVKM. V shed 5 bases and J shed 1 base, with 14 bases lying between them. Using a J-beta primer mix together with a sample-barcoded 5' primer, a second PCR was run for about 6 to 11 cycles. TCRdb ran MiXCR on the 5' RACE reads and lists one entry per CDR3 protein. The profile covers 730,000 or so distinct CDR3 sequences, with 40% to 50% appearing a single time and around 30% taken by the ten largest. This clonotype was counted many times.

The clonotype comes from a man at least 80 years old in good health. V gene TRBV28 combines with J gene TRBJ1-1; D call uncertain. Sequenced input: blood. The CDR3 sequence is CASSPITSGNTEAFF. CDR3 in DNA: TGTGCCAGCAGTCCCATTACGAGCGGGAACACTGAAGCTTTCTTT.